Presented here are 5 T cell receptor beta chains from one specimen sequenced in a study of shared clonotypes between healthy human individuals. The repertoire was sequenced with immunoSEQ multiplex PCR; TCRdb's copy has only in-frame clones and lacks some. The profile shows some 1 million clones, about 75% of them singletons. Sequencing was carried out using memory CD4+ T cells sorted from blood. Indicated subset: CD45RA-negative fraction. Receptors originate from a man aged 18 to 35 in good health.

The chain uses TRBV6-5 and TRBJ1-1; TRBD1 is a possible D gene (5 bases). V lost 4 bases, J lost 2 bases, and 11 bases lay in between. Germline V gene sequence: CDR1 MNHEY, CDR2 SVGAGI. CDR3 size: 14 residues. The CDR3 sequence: CASSWGRRNTEAFF. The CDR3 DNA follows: TGTGCCAGCAGTTGGGGACGGAGAAACACTGAAGCTTTCTTT.

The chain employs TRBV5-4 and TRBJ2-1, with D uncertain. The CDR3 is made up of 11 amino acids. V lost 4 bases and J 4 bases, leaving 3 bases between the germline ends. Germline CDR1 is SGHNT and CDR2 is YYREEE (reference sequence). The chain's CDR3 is CASSNYNEQFF. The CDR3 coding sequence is TGTGCCAGCAGCAATTACAATGAGCAGTTCTTC.

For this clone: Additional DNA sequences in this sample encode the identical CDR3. CDR3 sequence: CAWSVQGNTEAFF. CDR3 nucleotides: TGTGCCTGGAGTGTACAAGGAAACACTGAAGCTTTCTTT. The chain couples TRBV30 to TRBJ1-1; D is undetermined. V was clipped by 0 bases and J by 2 bases, with 7 bases between them. CDR1 and CDR2 (germline): GTSNPN, SVGIG (reference sequence). CDR3 length: 13 residues. Supplemented by reference TRBV30 and TRBJ1-1, the full variable domain reads SQTIHQWPATLVQPVGSPLSLECTVEGTSNPNLYWYRQAAGRGLQLLFYSVGIGQISSEVPQNLSASRPQDRQFILSSKKLLLSDSGFYLCAWSVQGNTEAFFGQGTRLTVV.

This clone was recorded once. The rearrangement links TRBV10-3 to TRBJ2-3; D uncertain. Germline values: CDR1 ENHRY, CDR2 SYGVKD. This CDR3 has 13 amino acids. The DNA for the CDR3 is TGTGTTACCCGGACCTACGGCACAGATACGCAGTATTTT. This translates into CVTRTYGTDTQYF.

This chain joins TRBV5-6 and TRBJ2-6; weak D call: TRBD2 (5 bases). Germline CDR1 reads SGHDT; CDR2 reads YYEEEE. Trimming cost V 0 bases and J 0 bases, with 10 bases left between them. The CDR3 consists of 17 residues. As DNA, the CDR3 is TGTGCCAGCAGCTTGGCGGGATACGACTCTGGGGCCAACGTCCTGACTTTC. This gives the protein CASSLAGYDSGANVLTF. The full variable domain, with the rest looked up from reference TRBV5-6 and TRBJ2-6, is DAGVTQSPTHLIKTRGQQVTLRCSPKSGHDTVSWYQQALGQGPQFIFQYYEEEERQRGNFPDRFSGHQFPNYSSELNVNALLLGDSALYLCASSLAGYDSGANVLTFGAGSRLTVL.